A selection of T cell receptor beta chains follows, all from one sample in a study of radiotherapy plus CTLA-4 blockade in lung cancer. Method: immunoSEQ multiplex PCR; TCRdb's copy keeps in-frame clones and lacks some. Of roughly 69,000 clones listed, 70% to 80% are singletons. Sequencing used peripheral blood, obtained from a patient treated with radiotherapy plus ipilimumab. These receptors were obtained from a human donor with non-small cell lung cancer whose response to radiotherapy plus ipilimumab could not be evaluated. Some clones in this sample may be carry-over from other donors' samples. Each CDR3 is given without its conserved first and last residue.

CDR3 protein: ASMVETSTDTQY; V gene: TRBV7-2; CDR3 length: 12; J gene: TRBJ2-3
CDR3 protein: ASSLVSTSGGGSKNIQY; V gene: TRBV7-2; CDR3 length: 17; J gene: TRBJ2-4
CDR3 protein: ASSWDSYSNQPQH; V gene: TRBV28; CDR3 length: 13; J gene: TRBJ1-5
CDR3 protein: ASSQEREGLTGNTIY; V gene: TRBV4-3; CDR3 length: 15; J gene: TRBJ1-3
CDR3 protein: ASRSRGHEQY; V gene: TRBV19; CDR3 length: 10; J gene: TRBJ2-7
CDR3 protein: ASSLLAGGPNTGELF; V gene: TRBV4-1; CDR3 length: 15; J gene: TRBJ2-2
CDR3 protein: ATSRDGGLDEQF; V gene: TRBV15; CDR3 length: 12; J gene: TRBJ2-1
CDR3 protein: ASSLGGTTEAF; V gene: TRBV7-9; CDR3 length: 11; J gene: TRBJ1-1
CDR3 protein: ASSQGGSPLH; V gene: TRBV25-1; CDR3 length: 10; J gene: TRBJ1-6
CDR3 protein: SVVEGQITDTQY; V gene: TRBV29-1; CDR3 length: 12; J gene: TRBJ2-3
CDR3 protein: ASSLPAGGYTDTQY; V gene: TRBV5-1; CDR3 length: 14; J gene: TRBJ2-3
CDR3 protein: ASSYSRLAMDEQF; V gene: TRBV6-5; CDR3 length: 13; J gene: TRBJ2-1
CDR3 protein: ATHPLVGTDTQY; V gene: TRBV19; CDR3 length: 12; J gene: TRBJ2-3
CDR3 protein: ASSLDSSETQY; V gene: TRBV11-2; CDR3 length: 11; J gene: TRBJ2-5
CDR3 protein: ASSTGGDTEAF; V gene: TRBV5-1; CDR3 length: 11; J gene: TRBJ1-1
CDR3 protein: ASSFIGGYWAGELF; V gene: TRBV28; CDR3 length: 14; J gene: TRBJ2-2
CDR3 protein: SVSQATDTQY; V gene: TRBV29-1; CDR3 length: 10; J gene: TRBJ2-3
CDR3 protein: ASSPRQGNTGELF; V gene: TRBV9; CDR3 length: 13; J gene: TRBJ2-2
CDR3 protein: ASSVGPGGNTGELF; V gene: TRBV9; CDR3 length: 14; J gene: TRBJ2-2
CDR3 protein: ARPCGGGEPQH; V gene: TRBV19; CDR3 length: 11; J gene: TRBJ1-5
CDR3 protein: ASSGSTGAQPQH; V gene: TRBV2; CDR3 length: 12; J gene: TRBJ1-5
CDR3 protein: ASSPSTGWNSPLH; V gene: TRBV7-9; CDR3 length: 13; J gene: TRBJ1-6
CDR3 protein: ASSWGYTGFQETQY; V gene: TRBV5-1; CDR3 length: 14; J gene: TRBJ2-5
CDR3 protein: ASSVVQGRGGGYT; V gene: TRBV9; CDR3 length: 13; J gene: TRBJ1-2
CDR3 protein: ASSYSRAGGPNTQY; V gene: TRBV6-6; CDR3 length: 14; J gene: TRBJ2-3
CDR3 protein: ASSFDRRTEAF; V gene: TRBV11-3; CDR3 length: 11; J gene: TRBJ1-1
CDR3 protein: ASSSGGRSTDTQY; V gene: TRBV7-9; CDR3 length: 13; J gene: TRBJ2-3
CDR3 protein: ASSLASAGGSEQF; V gene: TRBV5-1; CDR3 length: 13; J gene: TRBJ2-1
CDR3 protein: ASSFAQGTEAF; V gene: TRBV7-9; CDR3 length: 11; J gene: TRBJ1-1
CDR3 protein: ASSAGLAGQETQY; V gene: TRBV5-4; CDR3 length: 13; J gene: TRBJ2-5